Sequencing of this T cell receptor (beta chain) was carried out in a study of T cell repertoires in cytomegalovirus infection (dated by TCRdb to between 2017 and 2020). A note on the overall study: The HLA type of each donor mattered for the analysis, because public TCR beta signatures pointed to carriage of CMV infection along with the matching HLA type.

This clonotype has just a few counts. Which antigen it targets is not known. There are no base qualities to consult, and no much larger clone falls within one base. Inclusive of the bounding cysteine and phenylalanine, the CDR3 is 16 residues long. Only the CDR3 DNA stays, 48 bases, in frame from base 1. V is clipped by 3 bases and J by 7 bases, and the sequence between their germline boundaries is 21 bases long. The full study reports these points: The ex vivo response was dominated by HLA-C-restricted CMV-specific TCR beta clonotypes, and the single most frequent clonotype in two of eight donors was supplied by these HLA-C-restricted clonotypes. In both this cohort and an independent roughly 360-donor cohort, the cumulative frequency of public TCR beta family members distinguished carriers of CMV infection plus the relevant HLA type.

Sequenced on an Illumina HiSeq 1500. The raw public data were reprocessed by TCRdb itself: fastp quality trimming at Q25, MiXCR clonotype calling, in-frame beta chains only. Records with the same CDR3 protein are collapsed into one entry carrying the most frequent genes and DNA. The sample records roughly 720,000 distinct CDR3 sequences, roughly 35% of which are singletons. The biggest ten clones account for about 2.8% of the sample. This receptor was taken from a human donor in good health (CMV status not recorded). Some clones in this sample may be carry-over from other donors' samples. Rearrangement joined TRBV12-3 or TRBV12-4 to TRBJ1-2; the D gene lacks a confident call. Sequenced material: PBMCs. The CDR3 region has the sequence CASSLWIGRAHSGYTF. The DNA sequence reads TGTGCCAGCAGTTTGTGGATCGGAAGGGCCCACTCTGGCTACACCTTC.